The T cell receptor (beta chain) under discussion was sequenced for a study of blood T cell repertoires in COVID-19. Authors' methods: Amplifying reference gene primers gave estimates of nucleated cell counts. The repertoire was sequenced with immunoSEQ multiplex PCR; TCRdb's copy has only in-frame clones and lacks some. The DNA gave D and trimming, while V, J and clone size come from that table. The table records more than 120,000 clones, over 70% of them present only once. This receptor was obtained from a man between 50 and 59 years old in a cohort exposed to, infected with or recovered from COVID-19 (not recorded which). The material sequenced was PBMCs or T cells enriched from blood (not recorded which).

In DNA, the CDR3 is TGTGCCAGCATCGAGTTCTACACTGAAGCTTTCTTT. Translating gives CASIEFYTEAFF. This sequence joins TRBV6-5 and TRBJ1-1, with unresolved D. The CDR3 sequence is 12 residues long. In germline, CDR1 is MNHEY, CDR2 SVGAGI. Trimming pared 7 bases from V and 3 bases from J, leaving 9 bases between.